These 18 T cell receptor beta chains were sequenced from one sample in a study of OX40 agonist ivuxolimab in advanced cancers. Produced via immunoSEQ multiplex PCR; TCRdb's table is partial and in-frame only. Found here are 65,000 to 90,000 clones, 90% to 95% of them singletons; the top ten hold about 2.5%. The sample was CD4+ or CD8+ T cells sorted from blood, taken in a trial of the OX40 agonist ivuxolimab. These receptor sequences come from an adult with an advanced solid tumor such as melanoma, head and neck, liver or kidney cancer.

The chain employs TRBV29-1 and TRBJ2-3; D unclear. Germline values: CDR1 SQVTM, CDR2 ANQGSEA. The V gene lost 2 bases and the J gene lost 1 base, with 10 bases spanning the gap. The CDR3 runs 14 residues. This CDR3 is CSVETWARTDTQYF. CDR3 in DNA: TGCAGCGTTGAAACCTGGGCCCGCACAGATACGCAGTATTTT.

The chain combines TRBV7-8 with TRBJ2-7; 11 bases fit TRBD2. The CDR3 spans 15 residues. After removal of 5 bases from V and 2 bases from J, the junction contained 5 bases not matched to a gene. CDR1 and CDR2 (germline): SGHVS, FQNEAQ. Here the CDR3 DNA reads TGTGCCAGCAGCCCCGGACTAGCGGGCACCTACGAGCAGTACTTC. As protein: CASSPGLAGTYEQYF.

The chain has TRBV7-9 and TRBJ2-6, with no clear D. V lost 3 bases, J lost 2 bases, and 8 bases lay in between. Germline CDR1 reads SEHNR; CDR2 reads FQNEAQ (reference sequence). This CDR3 has 15 residues. The chain's CDR3 is CASSFRGPGANVLTF. The DNA of the CDR3 is TGTGCCAGCAGCTTCAGAGGCCCTGGGGCCAACGTCCTGACTTTC.

The V gene is TRBV4-1, the J gene TRBJ2-4; 7 bases fit TRBD1. The V gene end was trimmed by 5 bases and the J gene end by 0 bases; junction bases not matched to a gene: 4. Germline lookup yields CDR1 MGHRA and CDR2 YSYEKL. This CDR3 spans 15 amino acids. This chain's CDR3 is CASSEGQLAKNIQYF. CDR3 nucleotide sequence: TGCGCCAGCAGCGAGGGACAGCTAGCCAAAAACATTCAGTACTTC.

The rearrangement uses TRBV7-2 and TRBJ2-1; D gene unclear. The CDR3 runs to 14 residues. V gave up 3 bases and J gave up 4 bases, with 10 bases separating them. Germline V gives CDR1 SGHTA, CDR2 FQGNSA. The CDR3 nucleotides are TGTGCCAGCAGCTTGTCGTTCGTTTACAATGAGCAGTTCTTC. Translation gives CASSLSFVYNEQFF.

The chain couples TRBV28 to TRBJ2-1, with D perhaps matching TRBD1 (5 bases). Deletions cut 5 bases from V and 7 bases from J, with 18 bases between. CDR3 length: 15 residues. From germline, CDR1 is MDHEN and CDR2 SYDVKM. Here the CDR3 DNA reads TGTGCCAGCAGTCCCCGACAGCTGGGTTCAAATGAGCAGTTCTTC. Protein product: CASSPRQLGSNEQFF.

The sample holds a few counts of this clone. The V call is TRBV9, the J call TRBJ1-2; the match to TRBD1 covers 7 bases. J lost 4 bases, V lost 7 bases, and 7 bases had no gene match. There are 13 residues in the CDR3. Germline CDR1 is SGDLS and CDR2 is YYNGEE. DNA for the CDR3: TGTGCCAGCCGGGACAGATCCTCCTATGGCTACACCTTC. Encoded protein: CASRDRSSYGYTF.

V usage is TRBV5-4 and J usage is TRBJ2-1, with 7 nucleotides matching TRBD1. This CDR3 spans 15 amino acids. The V gene end was trimmed by 4 bases and the J gene end by 7 bases; junction bases not matched to a gene: 11. Germline V gene sequence: CDR1 SGHNT, CDR2 YYREEE (reference sequence). The CDR3: CASSTRTGVRNEQFF. DNA of the CDR3: TGTGCCAGCAGCACCCGAACAGGGGTGCGGAATGAGCAGTTCTTC.

The chain uses TRBV19 and TRBJ2-2; TRBD1 matches at 7 bases. CDR1 is LNHDA and CDR2 is SQIVND in the germline V gene (reference sequence). The CDR3 loop spans 14 amino acids. Trimming removed 4 bases from V and 3 bases from J; junction bases left unmatched: 2. DNA of the CDR3: TGTGCCAGTAGTAGGGACAGATACACCGGGGAGCTGTTTTTT. Translation: CASSRDRYTGELFF.

The table lists this clone with a few counts. V is TRBV2 and J is TRBJ1-4, with TRBD1 identical over 8 bases. V shed 5 bases, J shed 4 bases, and the junction held 6 bases outside the gene matches. The CDR3 has 15 residues. Germline loops: CDR1 SNHLY, CDR2 FYNNEI. The CDR3 DNA sequence: TGTGCCAGCAGTCAACAGGGGGGGGATAATGAAAAACTGTTTTTT. Amino acids: CASSQQGGDNEKLFF.

The chain employs TRBV9 and TRBJ1-4; D call uncertain. V was shortened by 0 bases and J by 8 bases, with 14 bases between the two germline ends. Germline values: CDR1 SGDLS, CDR2 YYNGEE. The CDR3 is 15 residues long. The CDR3 loop reads CASSVAPLSGEKLFF. Written as DNA, the CDR3 is TGTGCCAGCAGCGTAGCTCCGCTAAGCGGGGAAAAACTGTTTTTT.

This clone was seen just once. This chain connects TRBV5-1 to TRBJ2-7; 9 bases fit TRBD2. The CDR3 consists of 15 residues. V was pared by 3 bases and J by 3 bases, with 7 bases of the junction left unmatched. Looked up from germline, CDR1 is SGHRS and CDR2 is YFSETQ. The CDR3 loop reads CASSSGLAQNYEQYF. The CDR3 nucleotides read TGCGCCAGCAGCTCCGGACTAGCGCAAAACTACGAGCAGTACTTC.

V usage is TRBV5-6 and J usage is TRBJ2-7; no clear D gene. V dropped 0 bases and J dropped 2 bases, with 9 bases sitting between them. CDR1 is SGHDT and CDR2 is YYEEEE in the germline V gene. The CDR3 totals 14 residues. The DNA for the CDR3 is TGTGCCAGCAGCTTGGAGCCGGGCCCCTACGAGCAGTACTTC. It translates to CASSLEPGPYEQYF.

This chain joins TRBV10-1 and TRBJ2-7, with a weak D call TRBD2 (5 bases). Germline CDR1 and CDR2: WNHNN and SYGVQD (reference sequence). The CDR3 has 13 amino acids. The V end was cut by 8 bases, the J end by 7 bases, with 18 bases between. CDR3 sequence: CASSFPGVGEQYF. In DNA form, the CDR3 reads TGCGCCAGCTCCTTCCCCGGGGTTGGGGAGCAGTACTTC.

Only one count was recorded for this clone. The genes are TRBV6-4 and TRBJ2-7, with 12 positions matching TRBD1. V lost 1 base and J lost 3; bases outside the gene matches: 4. Germline V gene lookup returns CDR1 MRHNA and CDR2 SNTAGT. There are 16 residues in the CDR3. The CDR3 DNA follows: TGTGCCAGCAGTGACTTGTGGGACAGGGGGCTCTACGAGCAGTACTTC. It yields the protein CASSDLWDRGLYEQYF.

The CDR3 here is CASSFTGAKGYGYTF. DNA of the CDR3: TGTGCCAGCAGTTTCACAGGGGCCAAGGGCTATGGCTACACCTTC. This chain links TRBV28 with TRBJ1-2, with TRBD1 matching over 7 bases. CDR1 MDHEN and CDR2 SYDVKM come from the germline V gene. V shed 3 bases, J shed 4 bases, and the junction held 8 bases outside the gene matches. The CDR3 runs to 15 residues.

This sequence joins TRBV2 and TRBJ1-4, with D maybe TRBD1 (5 bases). V gave up 8 bases and J gave up 4 bases, with 11 bases separating them. Germline V lookup: CDR1 SNHLY, CDR2 FYNNEI. The CDR3 is made up of 13 amino acids. In DNA, the CDR3 is TGTGCCAGCCAGACAGCCGGTAATGAAAAACTGTTTTTT. Encoded protein: CASQTAGNEKLFF.

The chain carries TRBV15 and TRBJ1-1; D ambiguous. From germline, CDR1 is LNHNV and CDR2 YYDKDF (reference sequence). Trimming took 0 bases from V and 1 from J, leaving 6 bases between them. CDR3 length: 14 amino acids. In DNA, the CDR3 is TGTGCCACCAGCAGAGACGGGCAGAACACTGAAGCTTTCTTT. Its translation: CATSRDGQNTEAFF.